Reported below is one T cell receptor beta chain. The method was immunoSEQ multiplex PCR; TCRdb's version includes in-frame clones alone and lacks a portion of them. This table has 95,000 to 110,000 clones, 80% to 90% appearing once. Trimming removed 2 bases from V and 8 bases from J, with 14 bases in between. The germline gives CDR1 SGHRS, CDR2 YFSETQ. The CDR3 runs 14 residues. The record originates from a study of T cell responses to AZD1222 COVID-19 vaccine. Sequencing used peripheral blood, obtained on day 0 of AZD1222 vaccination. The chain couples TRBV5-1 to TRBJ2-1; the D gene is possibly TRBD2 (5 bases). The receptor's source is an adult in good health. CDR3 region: CASSLRYSVDEQFF. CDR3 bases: TGCGCCAGCAGCTTACGGTATAGCGTGGATGAGCAGTTCTTC.